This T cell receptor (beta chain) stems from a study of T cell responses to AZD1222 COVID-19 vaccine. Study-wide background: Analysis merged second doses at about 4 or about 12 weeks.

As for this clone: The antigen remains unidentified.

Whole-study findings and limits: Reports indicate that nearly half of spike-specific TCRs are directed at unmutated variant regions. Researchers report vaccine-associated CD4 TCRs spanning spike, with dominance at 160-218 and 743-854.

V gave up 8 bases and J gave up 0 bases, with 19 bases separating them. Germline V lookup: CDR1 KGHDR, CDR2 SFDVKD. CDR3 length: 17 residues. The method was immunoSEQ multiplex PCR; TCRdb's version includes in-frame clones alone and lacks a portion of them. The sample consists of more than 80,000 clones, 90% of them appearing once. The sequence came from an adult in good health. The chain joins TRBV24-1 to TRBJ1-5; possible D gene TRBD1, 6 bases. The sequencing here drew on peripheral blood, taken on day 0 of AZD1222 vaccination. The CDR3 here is CATKGLTGSYSNQPQHF. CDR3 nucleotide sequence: TGTGCCACCAAGGGGTTGACAGGCTCCTATAGCAATCAGCCCCAGCATTTT.